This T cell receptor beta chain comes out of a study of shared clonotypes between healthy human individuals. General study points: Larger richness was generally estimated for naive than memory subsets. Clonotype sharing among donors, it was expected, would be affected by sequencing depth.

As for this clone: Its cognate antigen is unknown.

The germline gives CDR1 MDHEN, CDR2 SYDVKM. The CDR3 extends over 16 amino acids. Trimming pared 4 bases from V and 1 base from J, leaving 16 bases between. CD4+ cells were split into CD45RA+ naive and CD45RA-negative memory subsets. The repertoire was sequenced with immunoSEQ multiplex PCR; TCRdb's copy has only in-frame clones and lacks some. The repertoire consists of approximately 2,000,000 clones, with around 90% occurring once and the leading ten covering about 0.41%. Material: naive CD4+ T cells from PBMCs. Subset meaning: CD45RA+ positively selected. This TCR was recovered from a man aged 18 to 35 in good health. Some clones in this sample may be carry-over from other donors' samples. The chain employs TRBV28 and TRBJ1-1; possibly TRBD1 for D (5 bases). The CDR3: CASSWVGVDRNTEAFF. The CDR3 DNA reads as TGTGCCAGCAGTTGGGTTGGCGTTGACAGGAACACTGAAGCTTTCTTT.